Listed below are T cell receptor beta chains from one sample, sequenced in a study of response to subunit inactivated influenza vaccine. MiXCR, run by TCRdb on the RT-PCR reads, gives a single entry per CDR3 protein. The data hold about 780,000 distinct CDR3 sequences, with 18% observed a single time. The specimen comprised PBMCs from blood, sampled more than 4 days after vaccination. The receptors stem from a man over 45 who received an inactivated influenza vaccine. CDR3s include the opening cysteine and the closing phenylalanine or tryptophan. The D gene is left open where the match is weak. The listing skips clone size in some rows; elsewhere it reads once, few, many or a size class.

TRBV20-1	few	TRBJ2-7	TRBD2	TGCAGTGCTAGGGGAGGGGGCAGCGGGGGGGCCTACGAGCAGTACTTC	CSARGGGSGGAYEQYF
TRBV4-2	.	TRBJ2-7	TRBD2	TGTGCCAGCAGCCAATCCGGGACTAGCGGGACCCCCTACGAGCAGTACTTC	CASSQSGTSGTPYEQYF
TRBV28	few	TRBJ2-1	.	TGTGCCAGCAAAACTGTGACGGAGTACAATGAGCAGTTCTTC	CASKTVTEYNEQFF
TRBV7-2	few	TRBJ2-1	.	TGTGCCAGCAGCTTAGGATCGTTTTCTAGCTCCTACAATGAGCAGTTCTTC	CASSLGSFSSSYNEQFF
TRBV7-9	few	TRBJ2-4	.	TGTGCCAGCAGCCCGCGAGCGGAAAACATTCAGTACTTC	CASSPRAENIQYF
TRBV12-3/TRBV12-4	.	TRBJ2-1	.	TGTGCCAGCAGTTTGTTTGGACAGACCTACAATGAGCAGTTCTTC	CASSLFGQTYNEQFF
TRBV7-3	few	TRBJ2-1	TRBD1	TGTGCCAGCAGCTCCCGGGGAACAGGGGTCAATGAGCAGTTCTTC	CASSSRGTGVNEQFF
TRBV4-1	.	TRBJ1-5	.	TGCGCCAGCAGCCAAGAGCCCCTCCAACCCCAGCATTTT	CASSQEPLQPQHF
TRBV6-5	.	TRBJ2-5	.	TGTGCCAGCAGTTACGGTGTCAGGCAAGAGACCCAGTACTTC	CASSYGVRQETQYF
TRBV5-1	few	TRBJ2-1	TRBD2	TGCGCCAGCAGCTTGGATGGAGTAGCGGGATTCAATGAGCAGTTCTTC	CASSLDGVAGFNEQFF
TRBV7-2	few	TRBJ2-1	.	TGTGCCAGCAGCGCCGGCCAAGGGTCCTACAATGAGCAGTTCTTC	CASSAGQGSYNEQFF
TRBV10-3	many	TRBJ2-7	TRBD1	TGTGCCATCAGGAGGACAGGGTCCGCCTACGAGCAGTACTTC	CAIRRTGSAYEQYF
TRBV5-1	.	TRBJ1-4	TRBD1	TGCGCCAGCAGCTTGCGGACAGGGGAGGGTGAAAAACTGTTTTTT	CASSLRTGEGEKLFF
TRBV20-1	few	TRBJ2-3	.	TGCAGTGCTAGAGATGACAAGGGTACAGATACGCAGTATTTT	CSARDDKGTDTQYF
TRBV6-5	.	TRBJ1-2	.	TGTGCCAGCAGTTACTCGAAAGGCGGGGGTGGCTACACCTTC	CASSYSKGGGGYTF
TRBV3-1	.	TRBJ2-1	.	TGTGCCAGCAGCCCCCGGGACGCCTGGAGTGATGAGCAGTTCTTC	CASSPRDAWSDEQFF
TRBV9	.	TRBJ2-7	.	TGTGCCAGCAGCGTATCGGCGGGGTCATACGAGCAGTACTTC	CASSVSAGSYEQYF
TRBV12-3/TRBV12-4	.	TRBJ2-3	.	TGTGCCACCAACACAGGAGTAAGCACAGATACGCAGTATTTT	CATNTGVSTDTQYF
TRBV4-1	.	TRBJ2-4	.	TGCGCCAGCAGCCAAGATAAGGGGAACTTCAAAAACATTCAGTACTTC	CASSQDKGNFKNIQYF
TRBV29-1	once	TRBJ2-1	TRBD2	TGCAGCGTGACCGGGACTAGCTCCTACAATGAGCAGTTCTTC	CSVTGTSSYNEQFF
TRBV28	few	TRBJ2-7	TRBD2	TGTGCCAGCCTTGGGACTAGCGGGAAAGGAGGCTACGAGCAGTACTTC	CASLGTSGKGGYEQYF
TRBV28	.	TRBJ1-5	.	TGTGCCAGCAGTTCTTATTTGGGGCAGCAGCGCAATCAGCCCCAGCATTTT	CASSSYLGQQRNQPQHF
TRBV5-1	.	TRBJ2-7	TRBD1	TGCGCCAGCAGGGACAGGGCAGAAAGGGAGCAGTACTTC	CASRDRAEREQYF
TRBV10-3	.	TRBJ2-3	.	TGTGCCATCCGGGGCTCCACAAACCCAGATACGCAGTATTTT	CAIRGSTNPDTQYF
TRBV12-3/TRBV12-4	.	TRBJ2-2	TRBD2	TGTGCCAGCAGCTCAGCGGGAGGGCCCGCCGGGGAGCTGTTTTTT	CASSSAGGPAGELFF
TRBV20-1	.	TRBJ2-1	.	TGCAGTGCTGCCCTCGGGAATGAGCAGTTCTTC	CSAALGNEQFF
TRBV4-2	.	TRBJ1-5	.	TGTGCCAGCAGCCAAGAGCCTTATCAGCCCCAGCATTTT	CASSQEPYQPQHF
TRBV7-8	once	TRBJ2-5	.	TGTGCCAGCAGCAACCTCATTAAGGGGTACCAAGAGACCCAGTACTTC	CASSNLIKGYQETQYF
TRBV5-1	few	TRBJ2-7	.	TGCGCCAGCAGCTTGGGTGCGGGGTCTATCTACGAGCAGTACTTC	CASSLGAGSIYEQYF
TRBV7-2	.	TRBJ1-3	TRBD1	TGTGCCAGCAGCTTAGGTCAGGGGGATACCGGAAACACCATATATTTT	CASSLGQGDTGNTIYF
TRBV10-3	.	TRBJ2-7	.	TGTGCCATCAGTGCTGACAGCTACGAGCAGTACTTC	CAISADSYEQYF
TRBV9	few	TRBJ1-2	.	TGTGCCAGCAGCGTAACATCCGGGTATAACTATGGCTACACCTTC	CASSVTSGYNYGYTF
TRBV20-1	many	TRBJ2-3	TRBD1	TGCAGTGCCAATTGGGGACAGGGAACAGATACGCAGTATTTT	CSANWGQGTDTQYF
TRBV6-2/TRBV6-3	.	TRBJ2-4	.	TGTGCCAGCAGTTACTCTTCAGGGACCAAAAACATTCAGTACTTC	CASSYSSGTKNIQYF
TRBV20-1	few	TRBJ2-7	.	TGCAGTGCCCCCAAGGGGATCTACGAGCAGTACTTC	CSAPKGIYEQYF
TRBV7-2	few	TRBJ2-2	.	TGTGCCAGCAGCTTAGAGTACAGGGTAGTGACCGGGGAGCTGTTTTTT	CASSLEYRVVTGELFF
TRBV29-1	.	TRBJ1-2	.	TGCAGCATTTGGTCCCGCTATGGCTACACCTTC	CSIWSRYGYTF
TRBV20-1	.	TRBJ1-2	TRBD1	TGCAGTGCTAGAGTCCAACAGGGGCCGGGGCACTATGGCTACACCTTC	CSARVQQGPGHYGYTF
TRBV9	.	TRBJ2-1	.	TGTGCCAGCAGCGTAGCGGTTAGGGAAGGTGAGCAGTTCTTC	CASSVAVREGEQFF
TRBV4-1	.	TRBJ2-7	.	TGCGCCAGCAGCATACAGGAATGGTACGAGCAGTACTTC	CASSIQEWYEQYF
TRBV24-1	.	TRBJ2-5	TRBD2	TGTGCCACCAGTCGAGGCGGGAGGGCCCGATTTAACACAGAGACCCAGTACTTC	CATSRGGRARFNTETQYF
TRBV6-5	few	TRBJ1-3	.	TGTGCCAGCAGTTACGGGCTGGAAAAAGGAAACACCATATATTTT	CASSYGLEKGNTIYF
TRBV20-1	.	TRBJ2-1	TRBD2	TGCAGTGCTAGACGGGCGGTAGCGGGAAACAATGAGCAGTTCTTC	CSARRAVAGNNEQFF
TRBV12-3/TRBV12-4	many	TRBJ2-1	.	TGTGCCAGCAGAGATGGATGGGGAGAATACAATGAGCAGTTCTTC	CASRDGWGEYNEQFF
TRBV10-3	.	TRBJ2-7	TRBD1	TGTGCCATCAGTGGCCGAACAGGGGTCTACGAGCAGTACTTC	CAISGRTGVYEQYF
TRBV11-2	few	TRBJ1-1	TRBD1	TGTGCCAGCAGCTTACAGGGGGCGATTACTGAAGCTTTCTTT	CASSLQGAITEAFF
TRBV29-1	.	TRBJ1-1	.	.	CSVAGGSEALF
TRBV24-1	.	TRBJ2-7	TRBD1	TGTGCCACCAGTGACAGCAAATTTCAGGGGGCTACCGACGAGCAGTACTTC	CATSDSKFQGATDEQYF
TRBV20-1	few	TRBJ2-5	.	TGCAGTGCTAGGTGGACGACACCGGAGACCCAGTACTTC	CSARWTTPETQYF
TRBV5-1	few	TRBJ2-5	TRBD2	TGCGCCAGCAGCTTGGATCACCTGTCATTAAATAGCGGGGGCGAGACCCAGTACTTC	CASSLDHLSLNSGGETQYF
TRBV11-2	.	TRBJ2-3	TRBD2	TGTGCCAGCAGCCTTAGGGGTGGGGGACTAGCGGGACCCGGGACGCAGTATTTT	CASSLRGGGLAGPGTQYF
TRBV20-1	.	TRBJ2-2	.	TGCAGTGCTAGGATCGCGGGCACGAACACCGGGGAGCTGTTTTTT	CSARIAGTNTGELFF
TRBV15	.	TRBJ1-3	.	TGTGCCACCAGCAGAGACCCAAAACAAAACACCATATATTTT	CATSRDPKQNTIYF
TRBV15	.	TRBJ2-2	.	TGTGCCACCAGCAGAGATCGGGGTGGGGGGAACACCGGGGAGCTGTTTTTT	CATSRDRGGGNTGELFF